Listed below are T cell receptor beta chains from one sample, sequenced in a study of cytomegalovirus exposure and HLA in healthy donors. TCRdb keeps only in-frame clones here, not all; method: immunoSEQ multiplex PCR. The table shows some 320,000 clones, with roughly 90% occurring only once. The specimen was PBMCs. These receptors were taken from a woman in her twenties or thirties in good health and CMV-seropositive. CDR3s include the opening cysteine and the closing phenylalanine or tryptophan. The D gene is left open where the match is weak. The size of a clone is reported for some rows only, either as once, few or many, or as a class for expanded clones.

j_gene,d_gene,abundance,v_gene,CDR3aa,CDR3nt
TRBJ2-7,TRBD1,once,TRBV7-6,CASSSWWTGSYEQYF,TGTGCCAGCAGCTCATGGTGGACAGGGTCCTACGAGCAGTACTTC
TRBJ1-4,-,-,TRBV2,CASSEAGVIELFF,TGTGCCAGCAGTGAAGCGGGGGTTATAGAACTGTTTTTT
TRBJ1-5,-,few,TRBV28,CASMTNGQPQHF,TGTGCCAGCATGACTAACGGTCAGCCCCAGCATTTT
TRBJ1-2,-,-,TRBV6-1,CASSVVLLYGYTF,TGTGCCAGCAGTGTAGTCCTCCTCTATGGCTACACCTTC
TRBJ1-4,-,-,TRBV25-1,CASSVWGRDNEKLFF,TGTGCCAGCAGTGTATGGGGTAGGGATAATGAAAAACTGTTTTTT
TRBJ2-7,TRBD1,-,TRBV27,CASSLTGGASYEQYF,TGTGCCAGCAGTTTGACAGGGGGCGCCTCCTACGAGCAGTACTTC
TRBJ2-7,-,-,TRBV6-1,CASSGVLIGEQYF,TGTGCCAGCAGTGGAGTGCTTATAGGGGAGCAGTACTTC
TRBJ2-1,-,-,TRBV6-1,CASSASGTPIGNEQFF,TGTGCCAGCAGTGCATCCGGGACACCCATCGGGAATGAGCAGTTCTTC
TRBJ2-7,TRBD1,-,TRBV5-4,CASRTGSHEQYF,TGTGCCAGCAGGACAGGGTCCCACGAGCAGTACTTC
TRBJ1-1,TRBD1,-,TRBV28,CASSPLTGRTEAFF,TGTGCCAGCAGCCCCCTGACAGGGCGGACTGAAGCTTTCTTT
TRBJ1-6,-,-,TRBV14,CASSQGVSRNSPLHF,TGTGCCAGCAGCCAAGGTGTGAGCCGGAATTCACCCCTCCACTTT
TRBJ1-6,-,-,TRBV13,CASTLGSGSYNSPLHF,TGTGCCAGCACCCTAGGGTCAGGGTCTTATAATTCACCCCTCCACTTT
TRBJ2-1,-,-,TRBV30,CAWSVPRGPYNEQFF,TGTGCCTGGAGTGTACCCAGGGGACCCTACAATGAGCAGTTCTTC
TRBJ2-1,-,-,TRBV29-1,CSATGPLNEQFF,TGCAGCGCTACCGGGCCTCTCAATGAGCAGTTCTTC
TRBJ1-6,-,-,TRBV9,CASSGQDSGNSPLHF,TGTGCCAGCAGCGGACAAGACAGCGGAAATTCACCCCTCCACTTT
TRBJ2-2,-,-,TRBV13,CASSLPGVKGGELFF,TGTGCCAGCAGCTTGCCGGGGGTTAAGGGCGGGGAGCTGTTTTTT
TRBJ2-3,-,-,TRBV9,CASSVEGQGFTDTQYF,TGTGCCAGCAGCGTAGAGGGGCAGGGGTTCACAGATACGCAGTATTTT
TRBJ2-7,-,-,TRBV4-2,CASSHLGYEQYF,TGTGCCAGCAGCCATTTGGGTTACGAGCAGTACTTC